The present TCR beta chain was sequenced within a study of T cells in Graves' hyperthyroidism and ophthalmopathy. Findings and caveats of the study: The majority of expanded thyroid clonotypes above 0.001 also appeared in blood.

From RNA transcripts, TCR beta CDR3 regions were amplified. HTBI primers drove first-round RT-PCR of the TCR CDR3. TCRdb independently ran MiXCR on the multiplex PCR reads; one entry per CDR3 protein. Altogether fewer than 650,000 distinct CDR3 sequences are present, around 14% being singletons, with the ten largest covering 6.5% to 9%. Unmatched junction bases numbered 4, after V lost 3 bases and J lost 5 bases. CDR1 is MDHEN, CDR2 SYDVKM, per germline. The CDR3 spans 14 residues. This clonotype was seen ten or more times. Its antigen remains unknown. Input material: blood. The origin of this receptor is a woman between 18 and 29 years old with Graves' ophthalmopathy. The V and J genes are TRBV28 and TRBJ2-7; 10 nucleotides align to TRBD1. CDR3 in DNA: TGTGCCAGCAGTTTTGGGACAGGGGTTGACGAGCAGTACTTC. This codes for CASSFGTGVDEQYF.